These 6 T cell receptor beta chains were sequenced from one sample in a study of T cells in Graves' hyperthyroidism and ophthalmopathy. From RNA transcripts, TCR beta CDR3 regions were amplified. The HTBI primer set drove a first-round RT-PCR of the TCR CDR3. TCRdb itself ran the multiplex PCR reads through MiXCR, one entry per CDR3 protein. Among hundreds of thousands of distinct CDR3 sequences listed, around 13% were seen once. What was sequenced was blood. Receptors originate from a woman in her forties with Graves' hyperthyroidism.

This clonotype occurred many times. The chain carries TRBV28 and TRBJ2-7, with TRBD2 as a possible D gene (5 bases). V was clipped by 9 bases and J by 5 bases, with 11 bases between them. CDR1 is MDHEN, CDR2 SYDVKM, per germline. The CDR3 covers 11 residues. The CDR3 sequence: CASSGRDEQYF. CDR3 sequence (DNA): TGTGCCAGTTCGGGAAGGGACGAGCAGTACTTC.

This clonotype was counted many times. This rearrangement joins TRBV5-1 to TRBJ2-1; 9 bases are a match to TRBD1. The trim removed 0 bases at V and 3 bases at J, leaving 7 bases unmatched. This CDR3 has 17 amino acids. Per germline, CDR1 SGHRS and CDR2 YFSETQ. The CDR3 reads CASSLGTGQGHYNEQFF. As DNA, the CDR3 is TGCGCCAGCAGCTTGGGAACGGGACAGGGCCACTACAATGAGCAGTTCTTC.

In this sample, this clonotype turned up a few times. This chain links TRBV9 with TRBJ2-2; D is ambiguous. V was clipped by 0 bases and J by 5 bases, with 20 bases between them. This CDR3 region has 18 residues. Germline V gene data show CDR1 as SGDLS and CDR2 as YYNGEE. The CDR3 region has the DNA TGTGCCAGCAGCGTAGTGGGAATCGGGTTCGTTAGAACCGGGGAGCTGTTTTTT. Its protein product is CASSVVGIGFVRTGELFF.

The V call is TRBV4-1, the J call TRBJ2-7; the match to TRBD2 covers 9 bases. The CDR3 runs 14 residues. CDR1 and CDR2 from the germline V gene are MGHRA and YSYEKL. The V segment lost 5 bases and the J segment 4 bases; nucleotides outside the gene matches: 6. CDR3 residues: CASSEAGGPYEQYF. In nucleotides, the CDR3 is TGCGCCAGCAGCGAGGCGGGAGGGCCTTACGAGCAGTACTTC.

The gene calls are TRBV4-2 and TRBJ1-2; TRBD1 matches at 9 bases. V trimming: 0 bases; J trimming: 3 bases; junction bases outside the gene matches: 2. The germline gives CDR1 LGHNA, CDR2 YNFKEQ. This CDR3 contains 15 residues. CDR3: CASSQDWTGDYGYTF. The DNA for the CDR3 is TGTGCCAGCAGCCAAGATTGGACAGGGGACTATGGCTACACCTTC.

Here the CDR3 reads CASRGWGGLGNQPQHF. The CDR3 coding sequence is TGTGCCAGCAGGGGATGGGGGGGCTTGGGCAATCAGCCCCAGCATTTT. The chain couples TRBV28 to TRBJ1-5; possible D gene TRBD1, 6 bases. The V gene's germline CDR1 is MDHEN and CDR2 SYDVKM. The CDR3 is 16 amino acids. V was cut by 6 bases and J by 2 bases, with 17 bases left in between.